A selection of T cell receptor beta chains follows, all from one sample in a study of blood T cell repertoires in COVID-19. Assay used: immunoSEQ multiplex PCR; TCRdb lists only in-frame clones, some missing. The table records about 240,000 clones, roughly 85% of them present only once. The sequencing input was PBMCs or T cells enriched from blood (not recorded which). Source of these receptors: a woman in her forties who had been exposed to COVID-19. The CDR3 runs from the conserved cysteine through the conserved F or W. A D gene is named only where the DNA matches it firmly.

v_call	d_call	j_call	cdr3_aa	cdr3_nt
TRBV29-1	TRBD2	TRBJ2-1	CSVPGLAGFYNEQFF	TGCAGCGTCCCCGGACTAGCGGGCTTTTACAATGAGCAGTTCTTC
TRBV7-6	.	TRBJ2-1	CASSRTEGSYNEQFF	TGTGCCAGCAGCCGGACAGAAGGCTCCTACAATGAGCAGTTCTTC
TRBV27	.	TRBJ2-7	CASSLPDTQISIGTSYEQYF	TGTGCCAGCAGTTTACCCGACACACAGATATCCATCGGCACCTCCTACGAGCAGTACTTC
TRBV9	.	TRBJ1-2	CASSVDPGTNYGYTF	TGTGCCAGCAGCGTAGACCCAGGGACAAACTATGGCTACACCTTC
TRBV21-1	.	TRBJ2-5	CASRGGRETQYF	TGTGCCAGCCGGGGGGGGCGAGAGACCCAGTACTTC
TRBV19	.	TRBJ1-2	CASSIDVSRTANYGYTF	TGTGCCAGTAGTATAGACGTATCCCGGACAGCTAACTATGGCTACACCTTC
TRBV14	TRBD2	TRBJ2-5	CASRISGGIGETQYF	TGTGCCAGCAGAATTTCGGGGGGGATAGGAGAGACCCAGTACTTC
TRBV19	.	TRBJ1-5	CASRAVGGPQHF	TGTGCCAGTAGGGCCGTAGGGGGGCCCCAGCATTTT
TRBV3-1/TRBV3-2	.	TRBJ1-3	CASSQGFEGGHTIYF	TGTGCCAGCAGCCAGGGTTTCGAAGGGGGACACACCATATATTTT
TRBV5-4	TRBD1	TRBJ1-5	CASSLGGTDSNQPQHF	TGTGCCAGCAGCTTGGGGGGGACAGATTCTAATCAGCCCCAGCATTTT
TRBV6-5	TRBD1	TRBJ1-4	CASSPTGSGEKLFF	TGTGCCAGCAGCCCGACAGGGAGTGGGGAAAAACTGTTTTTT
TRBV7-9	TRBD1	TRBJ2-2	CASSSRDRESGELFF	TGTGCCAGCAGCTCCCGGGACAGGGAGTCCGGGGAGCTGTTTTTT
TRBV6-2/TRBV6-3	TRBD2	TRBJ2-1	CASSYSLSGGPYNEQFF	TGTGCCAGCAGTTACTCCCTTTCGGGGGGACCCTACAATGAGCAGTTCTTC